These 16 T cell receptor beta chains were all obtained from the same sample, sequenced in a study of blood T cell repertoires in COVID-19. Generated by immunoSEQ multiplex PCR, the TCRdb table keeps only in-frame clones and is missing some. Among approximately 110,000 clones listed, 70% to 75% were seen once. The sample was peripheral blood. The receptors stem from an elderly man with COVID-19, enrolled during active disease.

This clone was found once. This sequence joins TRBV7-9 and TRBJ1-4; 7 bases are shared with TRBD1. The CDR3 sequence is 15 residues long. V was pared by 1 base and J by 7 bases, with 6 bases of the junction left unmatched. The germline V gene encodes CDR1 SEHNR and CDR2 FQNEAQ (reference sequence). CDR3 amino acids: CASSLVEGASEKLFF. Written as DNA, the CDR3 is TGTGCCAGCAGCTTAGTTGAGGGGGCGTCTGAAAAACTGTTTTTT.

This clone was seen only a few times. The chain is built from TRBV18 and TRBJ1-2; the D is unclear. The germline V and J ends were trimmed by 3 bases and 7 bases, with 12 bases remaining between them. Germline CDR1 reads KGHSH; CDR2 reads LQKENI. The CDR3 is 13 residues long. The chain's CDR3 is CASSPRGLGGYTF. The CDR3 DNA sequence: TGTGCCAGCTCACCGAGAGGGCTGGGTGGCTACACCTTC.

The chain recombines TRBV7-9 with TRBJ2-1; 8 bases fit TRBD2. Trimming cost V 3 bases and J 3 bases; bases outside gene matches: 1. Germline V gene lookup returns CDR1 SEHNR and CDR2 FQNEAQ (reference sequence). This CDR3 comprises 14 residues. Written as DNA, the CDR3 is TGTGCCAGCAGCTTCCTAGCGGGCTACAATGAGCAGTTCTTC. This sequence encodes CASSFLAGYNEQFF.

This rearrangement joins TRBV20-1 to TRBJ2-5; 9 nucleotides agree with TRBD2. The CDR3 sequence is 15 residues long. J gave up 1 base and V 3 bases, and 6 bases lay outside the gene matches. In germline, CDR1 is DFQATT, CDR2 SNEGSKA (reference sequence). CDR3 residues: CSASVPTSGQETQYF. The CDR3 DNA reads TGCAGTGCTAGTGTACCGACTAGCGGCCAAGAGACCCAGTACTTC.

For this clone: The junction and the germline gene differ at one end; a read error may be behind it. This chain uses TRBV7-3 with TRBJ2-7; TRBD1 matches 7 bases. The CDR3 loop spans 15 amino acids. In germline, CDR1 is SGHTA, CDR2 FQGTGA. CDR3 DNA: TGTGCCAGCAGCCTAACCCCAGGGGGAACCTACGAGCAGTACTTC. It codes for CASSLTPGGTYEQYF. Full variable domain (remainder filled in from reference TRBV7-3 and TRBJ2-7): GAGVSQTPSNKVTEKGKYVELRCDPISGHTALYWYRQSLGQGPEFLIYFQGTGAADDSGLPNDRFFAVRPEGSVSTLKIQRTERGDSAVYLCASSLTPGGTYEQYFGPGTRLTVT.

The CDR3 sequence: CASSQAVEDTQYF. The CDR3 coding sequence is TGTGCCAGCAGCCAAGCGGTAGAAGATACGCAGTATTTT. The genes are TRBV14 and TRBJ2-3; D is unclear. Trimming stripped 1 base from V and 5 bases from J, with 7 bases between. The CDR3 totals 13 residues. Germline V gene lookup returns CDR1 SGHDN and CDR2 FVKESK.

This clone was detected once. The gene calls are TRBV7-2 and TRBJ1-1; D possibly corresponds to TRBD1 (6 bases). This CDR3 has 13 residues. V gave up 8 bases and J gave up 4 bases, with 14 bases separating them. CDR1 is SGHTA and CDR2 is FQGNSA in the germline V gene. The CDR3 region is CASDPRGGTEAFF. In DNA, the CDR3 is TGTGCCAGCGACCCTAGGGGGGGCACTGAAGCTTTCTTT.

This clone was seen a few times. The rearrangement uses TRBV28 and TRBJ2-3; D perhaps matches TRBD1 (6 bases). The CDR3 is 14 amino acids. V dropped 6 bases and J dropped 4 bases, with 14 bases sitting between them. Germline V CDR1 and CDR2: MDHEN, SYDVKM. The CDR3 loop is CASRWTVSADTQYF. For the CDR3, the DNA is TGTGCCAGCAGGTGGACAGTCTCTGCAGATACGCAGTATTTT. Full variable domain (rest looked up from reference TRBV28 and TRBJ2-3): DVKVTQSSRYLVKRTGEKVFLECVQDMDHENMFWYRQDPGLGLRLIYFSYDVKMKEKGDIPEGYSVSREKKERFSLILESASTNQTSMYLCASRWTVSADTQYFGPGTRLTVL.

The CDR3 region is CSVGGGQGAEVEQYF. CDR3 in DNA: TGCAGCGTGGGCGGTGGACAGGGGGCCGAGGTCGAGCAGTACTTC. This chain connects TRBV29-1 to TRBJ2-7, with 11 bases lining up with TRBD1. The CDR3 runs to 15 residues. V shed 6 bases and J 6 bases; nucleotides not matched to a gene: 13. Germline lookup yields CDR1 SQVTM and CDR2 ANQGSEA.

This clone was counted between two and nine times. A much larger clone lies a single base off, so this may be a read error. The chain carries TRBV6-2 or TRBV6-3 and TRBJ1-5, with 7 bases fitting TRBD1. Trimming at V came to 6 bases and at J to 3 bases, leaving 5 bases not matched to a gene. Germline V gene data show CDR1 as MNHEY and CDR2 as SVGEGT. The CDR3 totals 14 residues. CDR3 bases: TGTGCCAGCAGCTCGACAGGGACCAATCAGCCCCAGCATTTT. It specifies CASSSTGTNQPQHF.

The sample holds one count of this clone. The chain has TRBV11-2 and TRBJ2-2; 7 bases align to TRBD1. The CDR3 consists of 16 residues. Germline V gene data show CDR1 as SGHAT and CDR2 as FQNNGV. Unmatched junction bases numbered 10, after V lost 2 bases and J lost 7 bases. As DNA, the CDR3 is TGTGCCAGCAGCTTATTTGGGCAGGGGGACATCGGGGAGCTGTTTTTT. Translated: CASSLFGQGDIGELFF.

V is TRBV2 and J is TRBJ1-2; possible D gene TRBD1, 6 bases. The CDR3 has 12 amino acids. Germline V gives CDR1 SNHLY, CDR2 FYNNEI. Trimming stripped 3 bases from V and 7 bases from J, with 9 bases between. The CDR3 DNA follows: TGTGCCAGCAGTGACACAGGGTTTGGCTACACCTTC. Protein: CASSDTGFGYTF.

This clone was observed many times. The chain employs TRBV3-1 (or the pseudogene TRBV3-2) and TRBJ2-5, with 8 bases identical to TRBD1. Trimming took 3 bases from V and 1 from J; bases not matched to a gene: 1. The CDR3 loop spans 14 amino acids. Per germline, CDR1 LGHDT and CDR2 YNNKEL (reference sequence). The CDR3 is CASSHGTGQETQYF. The CDR3 DNA sequence: TGTGCCAGCAGCCACGGGACAGGCCAAGAGACCCAGTACTTC.

The chain carries TRBV28 and TRBJ1-2, with TRBD1 identical over 10 bases. Looked up from germline, CDR1 is MDHEN and CDR2 is SYDVKM. V was clipped by 8 bases and J by 13 bases; unmatched bases: 10. This CDR3 has 12 amino acids. The CDR3 DNA sequence: TGTGCCAGCTCCGACAGGGGGCAGGTCGTCACCTTC. This translates into CASSDRGQVVTF.

This clone was seen many times. The chain links TRBV7-2 to TRBJ1-5, with D unresolved. The CDR3 totals 13 residues. Per germline, CDR1 SGHTA and CDR2 FQGNSA. The V gene lost 3 bases and the J gene lost 3 bases, with 6 bases spanning the gap. The DNA of the CDR3 is TGTGCCAGCAGCTTCGGTCTCAATCAGCCCCAGCATTTT. Encoded protein: CASSFGLNQPQHF.

This clone appeared a single time. V is TRBV5-6 and J is TRBJ1-3; unclear D gene. Trimming left V 0 bases short and J 4 bases short, with 8 bases between. CDR3 size: 14 residues. Germline CDR1 and CDR2: SGHDT and YYEEEE. The CDR3 DNA is TGTGCCAGCAGCTTGGACCCCAGGGGAAACACCATATATTTT. Encoded protein: CASSLDPRGNTIYF.